The T cell receptor beta chain described here comes from a study of OX40 agonist ivuxolimab in advanced cancers. The overall study: Partial responses occurred in Three dose-escalation patients, one with hepatocellular carcinoma and two with cutaneous melanoma.

The protocol was immunoSEQ multiplex PCR, while the TCRdb copy is restricted to in-frame clones and leaves out a portion. The sample includes over 45,000 clones, around 89% seen only once; the top ten take 1.4%. The CDR3 is 13 residues long. V lost 6 bases and J lost 2, with 7 bases in between. In germline, CDR1 is LNHDA, CDR2 SQIVND (reference sequence). As regards this clone: The antigen remains undetermined.

General study points: Those patients achieving a partial response at 0.1-3.0 mg/kg showed among the lowest clonal expansion. In CD8+ T cells, expanded clones were on average more numerous than in CD4+.

People who had autoimmune disease history or systemic immunosuppression were excluded. The sample was CD4+ or CD8+ T cells sorted from blood, taken in a trial of the OX40 agonist ivuxolimab. The receptor was derived from an adult with an advanced solid tumor such as melanoma, head and neck, liver or kidney cancer. The chain links TRBV19 to TRBJ2-2; no clear D. The CDR3 nucleotides are TGTGCCAGTAGGTTATTCAACACCGGGGAGCTGTTTTTT. Translated, it gives CASRLFNTGELFF.